This is a list of T cell receptor beta chains from one sample in a study of cytomegalovirus exposure and HLA in healthy donors. The repertoire was sequenced with immunoSEQ multiplex PCR; TCRdb's copy has only in-frame clones and lacks some. The table lists under 200,000 clones, about three quarters of them singletons. Sequenced material: PBMCs. These receptors originate from a girl between 5 and 17 years old in good health and CMV-seronegative. Both conserved end residues are part of each CDR3. A D gene is named only where the DNA matches it firmly. Only part of the rows carry a size: once, few, many, or a class if the clone is expanded.

V gene: TRBV2; J gene: TRBJ1-2; clone size: NA; D gene: NA; CDR3 DNA: TGTGCCAGCAGTGACACAGGAGACTATGGCTACACCTTC; CDR3 protein: CASSDTGDYGYTF
V gene: TRBV30; J gene: TRBJ1-2; clone size: NA; D gene: TRBD1; CDR3 DNA: TGTGCCGGCTTGGGACAGGGGGATGGCTACACCTTC; CDR3 protein: CAGLGQGDGYTF
V gene: TRBV11-2; J gene: TRBJ1-1; clone size: NA; D gene: TRBD1; CDR3 DNA: TGTGCCAGCAGCCTTGGACAGGGGAATTTTAACACTGAAGCTTTCTTT; CDR3 protein: CASSLGQGNFNTEAFF
V gene: TRBV10-3; J gene: TRBJ1-1; clone size: few; D gene: TRBD1; CDR3 DNA: TGTGCCGTTCGGGACAGGGATGACACTGAAGCTTTCTTT; CDR3 protein: CAVRDRDDTEAFF
V gene: TRBV19; J gene: TRBJ1-2; clone size: once; D gene: NA; CDR3 DNA: TGTGCCAGTAGTATCTTAGGGGAAGGTGGCTACACCTTC; CDR3 protein: CASSILGEGGYTF
V gene: TRBV7-9; J gene: TRBJ1-6; clone size: NA; D gene: TRBD1; CDR3 DNA: TGTGCCAGCAGCCCTCCCCCGGCGACAGGGCGCACCTATAATTCACCCCTCCACTTT; CDR3 protein: CASSPPPATGRTYNSPLHF
V gene: TRBV5-1; J gene: TRBJ2-5; clone size: NA; D gene: NA; CDR3 DNA: TGCGCCAGCAGCTTTGGAGGGGAGACCCAGTACTTC; CDR3 protein: CASSFGGETQYF
V gene: TRBV19; J gene: TRBJ2-1; clone size: once; D gene: TRBD1; CDR3 DNA: TGTGCCAGTAGAGACAGGGGGTCCTACAATGAGCAGTTCTTC; CDR3 protein: CASRDRGSYNEQFF
V gene: TRBV11-2; J gene: TRBJ1-2; clone size: NA; D gene: NA; CDR3 DNA: TGTGCCAGCAGTCCTCGGGGGGATAGCTATGGCTACACCTTC; CDR3 protein: CASSPRGDSYGYTF
V gene: TRBV6-6; J gene: TRBJ2-5; clone size: NA; D gene: TRBD1; CDR3 DNA: TGTGCCAGCAGTTACCAGGGGGCGCCCGAGACCCAGTACTTC; CDR3 protein: CASSYQGAPETQYF
V gene: TRBV10-2; J gene: TRBJ2-3; clone size: NA; D gene: TRBD2; CDR3 DNA: TGCGCCATTCAAAATAGCGGGGGGGTTCATACGCAGTATTTT; CDR3 protein: CAIQNSGGVHTQYF
V gene: TRBV2; J gene: TRBJ2-5; clone size: NA; D gene: NA; CDR3 DNA: TGTGCCAGCAGTGAGCAGCTGGTGGGGCGCGAGACCCAGTACTTC; CDR3 protein: CASSEQLVGRETQYF
V gene: TRBV19; J gene: TRBJ2-3; clone size: once; D gene: TRBD1; CDR3 DNA: TGTGCCAGCAGGGGACAGGGGGGGACAGATACGCAGTATTTT; CDR3 protein: CASRGQGGTDTQYF